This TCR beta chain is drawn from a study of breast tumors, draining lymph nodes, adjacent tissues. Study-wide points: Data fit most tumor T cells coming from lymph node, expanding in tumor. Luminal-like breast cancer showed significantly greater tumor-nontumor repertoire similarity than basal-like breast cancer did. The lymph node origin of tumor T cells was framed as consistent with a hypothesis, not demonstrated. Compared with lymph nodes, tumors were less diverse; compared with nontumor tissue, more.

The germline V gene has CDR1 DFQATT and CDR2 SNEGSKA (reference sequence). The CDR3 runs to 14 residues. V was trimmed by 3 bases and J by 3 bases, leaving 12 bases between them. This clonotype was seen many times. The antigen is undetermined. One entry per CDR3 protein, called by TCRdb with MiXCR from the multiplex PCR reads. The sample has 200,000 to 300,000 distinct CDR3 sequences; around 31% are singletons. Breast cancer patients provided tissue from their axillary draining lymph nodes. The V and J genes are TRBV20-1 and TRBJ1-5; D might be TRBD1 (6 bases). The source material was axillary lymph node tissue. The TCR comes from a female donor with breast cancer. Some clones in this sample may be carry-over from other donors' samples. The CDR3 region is CSASQGIYNQPQHF. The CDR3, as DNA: TGCAGTGCTAGCCAGGGGATTTACAATCAGCCCCAGCATTTT.